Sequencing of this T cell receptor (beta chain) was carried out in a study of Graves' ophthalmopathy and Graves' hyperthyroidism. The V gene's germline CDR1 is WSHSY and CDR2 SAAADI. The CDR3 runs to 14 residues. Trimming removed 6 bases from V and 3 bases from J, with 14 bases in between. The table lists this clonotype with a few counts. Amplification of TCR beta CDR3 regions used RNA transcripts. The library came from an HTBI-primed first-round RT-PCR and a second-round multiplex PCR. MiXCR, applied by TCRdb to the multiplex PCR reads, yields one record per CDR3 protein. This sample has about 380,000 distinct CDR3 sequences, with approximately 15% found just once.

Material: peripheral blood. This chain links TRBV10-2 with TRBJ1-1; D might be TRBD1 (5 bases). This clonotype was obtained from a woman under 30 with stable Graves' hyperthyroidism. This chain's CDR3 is CASSGGNLDTEAFF. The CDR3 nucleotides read TGCGCCAGCAGCGGGGGAAACCTGGACACTGAAGCTTTCTTT.